Shown below are 22 T cell receptor beta chains from a single sample sequenced in a study of blood T cell repertoires in COVID-19. Repertoires were generated with immunoSEQ multiplex PCR, while TCRdb's copy carries only in-frame clones and drops some. The data show 190,000 or so clones, around 86% seen once. The sequenced sample was peripheral blood. All receptors come from a man in his forties or fifties with active or convalescent COVID-19.

The rearrangement uses TRBV15 and TRBJ2-5; tentatively, D is TRBD2 (6 bases). CDR3 length: 15 amino acids. Germline CDR1 is LNHNV and CDR2 is YYDKDF (reference sequence). Trimming stripped 2 bases from V and 2 bases from J, with 12 bases between. CDR3 loop: CATSRSRGFQETQYF. DNA of the CDR3: TGTGCCACCAGCAGATCCCGGGGGTTTCAAGAGACCCAGTACTTC.

The chain combines TRBV6-2 or TRBV6-3 with TRBJ1-5; no clear D. This CDR3 region has 15 residues. Trimming cost V 4 bases and J 0 bases, with 10 bases left between them. CDR1 is MNHEY and CDR2 is SVGEGT in the germline V gene. As DNA, the CDR3 is TGTGCCAGCAGTTTAATATATTATAGCAATCAGCCCCAGCATTTT. It encodes CASSLIYYSNQPQHF.

The chain carries TRBV19 and TRBJ2-1, with 8 bases identical to TRBD2. CDR1 is LNHDA, CDR2 SQIVND, per germline (reference sequence). Unmatched junction bases numbered 7, after V lost 6 bases and J lost 9 bases. The CDR3 has 13 residues. CDR3 DNA: TGTGCCAGTAGCACCGGGGGGGCCGGTGAGCAGTTCTTC. It encodes CASSTGGAGEQFF.

The chain links TRBV29-1 to TRBJ1-1; 8 nucleotides align to TRBD1. Germline values: CDR1 SQVTM, CDR2 ANQGSEA. The J segment lost 2 bases and the V segment lost 4 bases, leaving 6 bases of the junction unmatched. This CDR3 has 14 residues. CDR3 bases: TGCAGCGTTGGCGCAGGGGGCGCAAACACTGAAGCTTTCTTT. Translation: CSVGAGGANTEAFF.

V is TRBV6-5 and J is TRBJ2-1; 10 bases are shared with TRBD1. The CDR3 is 14 amino acids. V gave up 7 bases and J gave up 6 bases; unmatched junction bases: 6. The germline CDR1 and CDR2 sequences are MNHEY and SVGAGI. The CDR3 loop is CASNGGTGVNEQFF. Here the CDR3 DNA reads TGTGCCAGCAACGGCGGGACAGGGGTCAATGAGCAGTTCTTC.

The J gene is TRBJ1-5, the V gene TRBV30; D not certain. Between the trimmed V and J ends, which lost 3 bases and 7 bases, there was a span of 13 bases. The CDR3 runs to 13 residues. Germline V lookup: CDR1 GTSNPN, CDR2 SVGIG (reference sequence). The CDR3: CAWSRREKQPQHF. In nucleotides, the CDR3 is TGTGCCTGGAGCAGGAGGGAGAAACAGCCCCAGCATTTT. The variable domain in full, completed from reference TRBV30 and TRBJ1-5, reads SQTIHQWPATLVQPVGSPLSLECTVEGTSNPNLYWYRQAAGRGLQLLFYSVGIGQISSEVPQNLSASRPQDRQFILSSKKLLLSDSGFYLCAWSRREKQPQHFGDGTRLSIL.

The table lists this clone with a count of one. V and J are TRBV12-3 or TRBV12-4 and TRBJ2-4; the D is unclear. The V and J ends lost 6 bases and 8 bases respectively, with 11 bases between them. The CDR3 is 12 amino acids. The CDR3 here is CASSPRGDIQYF. The CDR3 DNA follows: TGTGCCAGCAGCCCCAGAGGAGACATTCAGTACTTC.

The V call is TRBV11-2, the J call TRBJ2-1, with 9 nucleotides matching TRBD1. The V and J ends lost 5 bases and 8 bases, in that order; junction bases with no gene match: 22. The germline V gene encodes CDR1 SGHAT and CDR2 FQNNGV. This CDR3 spans 19 amino acids. CDR3 bases: TGTGCCAGCAGCCTACGAGGCGCCTGGACAGGGGCGGTGGGGGATGAGCAGTTCTTC. This codes for CASSLRGAWTGAVGDEQFF.

The chain has TRBV19 and TRBJ1-5; 8 nucleotides align to TRBD1. The CDR3 has 18 residues. Germline V gene sequence: CDR1 LNHDA, CDR2 SQIVND (reference sequence). The V gene end was trimmed by 3 bases and the J gene end by 0 bases; junction bases not matched to a gene: 10. CDR3 protein: CASSMFSFRGHSNQPQHF. Here the CDR3 DNA reads TGTGCCAGTAGTATGTTTTCCTTCAGGGGGCATAGCAATCAGCCCCAGCATTTT.

This chain connects TRBV2 to TRBJ1-3; D is undetermined. Trimming left V 2 bases short and J 0 bases short, with 11 bases between. Germline V gene sequence: CDR1 SNHLY, CDR2 FYNNEI. There are 16 residues in the CDR3. The CDR3 DNA is TGTGCCAGCAGTGAAATTAGGACTCACTCTGGAAACACCATATATTTT. Translated, it gives CASSEIRTHSGNTIYF.

The J gene is TRBJ2-5, the V gene TRBV3-1 (or the pseudogene TRBV3-2); TRBD2 agrees at 11 bases. CDR3 length: 13 amino acids. V was pared by 1 base and J by 14 bases, with 6 bases of the junction left unmatched. Germline assignment: CDR1 LGHDT and CDR2 YNNKEL (reference sequence). The CDR3 DNA reads TGTGCCAGCAGCCAAGGAGGTAGCGGGGGGGCCTACTTC. Protein sequence: CASSQGGSGGAYF.

The chain employs TRBV19 and TRBJ1-6; TRBD1 is a possible D gene (5 bases). Germline assignment: CDR1 LNHDA and CDR2 SQIVND (reference sequence). The CDR3 totals 15 residues. V dropped 7 bases and J dropped 6 bases, with 16 bases sitting between them. The CDR3 DNA reads as TGTGCCAGTACGGCCCTTGGGGCAGGTAATTCACCCCTCCACTTT. Translation gives CASTALGAGNSPLHF.

This clone was counted once. The chain couples TRBV12-3 or TRBV12-4 to TRBJ1-2; 7 nucleotides agree with TRBD1. The CDR3 length is 11 residues. The ends lost 6 bases at V and 7 bases at J; junction bases unmatched: 2. CDR3 region: CASSDRVGYTF. CDR3 coding DNA: TGTGCCAGCAGCGACAGGGTTGGCTACACCTTC.

The chain combines TRBV7-8 with TRBJ2-5; 9 nucleotides line up with TRBD2. Trimming took 4 bases from V and 4 from J; bases not matched to a gene: 1. Germline values: CDR1 SGHVS, CDR2 FQNEAQ. The CDR3 totals 13 residues. The CDR3 here is CASSSGLAETQYF. CDR3 bases: TGTGCCAGCAGCTCGGGACTAGCAGAGACCCAGTACTTC.

The rearrangement joins TRBV13 to TRBJ2-3; the match to TRBD2 covers 10 bases. The ends lost 2 bases at V and 2 bases at J; junction bases unmatched: 4. CDR1 is PRHDT, CDR2 FYEKMQ, per germline (reference sequence). CDR3 length: 16 amino acids. The CDR3 coding sequence is TGTGCCAGCAGCTTAAGACTAGCGGGTAACACAGATACGCAGTATTTT. It specifies CASSLRLAGNTDTQYF.

The chain joins TRBV7-3 to TRBJ2-1, with D possibly TRBD1 on 6 matching bases. With 4 bases removed from V and 7 bases from J, the gap between germline ends came to 11 bases. CDR1 and CDR2 (germline): SGHTA, FQGTGA. The CDR3 sequence is 13 residues long. The CDR3 loop is CASSSTGLNEQFF. In DNA, the CDR3 is TGTGCCAGCAGCTCGACAGGTTTGAATGAGCAGTTCTTC.

The genes are TRBV2 and TRBJ1-1, with a tentative D call TRBD1 (5 bases). This CDR3 region has 13 residues. V dropped 7 bases and J dropped 2 bases, with 11 bases sitting between them. Germline assignment: CDR1 SNHLY and CDR2 FYNNEI. The CDR3 protein is CASMGQLNTEAFF. CDR3 nucleotides: TGTGCCAGCATGGGGCAGTTAAACACTGAAGCTTTCTTT. The complete variable domain, with remaining parts taken from reference TRBV2 and TRBJ1-1, reads EPEVTQTPSHQVTQMGQEVILRCVPISNHLYFYWYRQILGQKVEFLVSFYNNEISEKSEIFDDQFSVERPDGSNFTLKIRSTKLEDSAMYFCASMGQLNTEAFFGQGTRLTVV.

V usage is TRBV15 and J usage is TRBJ1-1; tentatively, D is TRBD1 (5 bases). V was trimmed by 1 base and J by 1 base, leaving 10 bases between them. There are 15 residues in the CDR3. Germline lookup yields CDR1 LNHNV and CDR2 YYDKDF (reference sequence). As DNA, the CDR3 is TGTGCCACCAGCAGAGTGCAGGGCCCGAACACTGAAGCTTTCTTT. It specifies CATSRVQGPNTEAFF.

This clone was detected once. The CDR3 sequence is CASTTLGGKTEAFF. The CDR3 nucleotides are TGTGCCAGTACCACCCTTGGAGGGAAAACTGAAGCTTTCTTT. The chain joins TRBV19 to TRBJ1-1; D is unclear. The length of the CDR3 is 14 residues. The germline V gene has CDR1 LNHDA and CDR2 SQIVND (reference sequence). Trimming took off 7 bases at V and 5 bases at J, with 17 bases between the two ends. Variable domain in full (rest from reference TRBV19 and TRBJ1-1): DGGITQSPKYLFRKEGQNVTLSCEQNLNHDAMYWYRQDPGQGLRLIYYSQIVNDFQKGDIAEGYSVSREKKESFPLTVTSAQKNPTAFYLCASTTLGGKTEAFFGQGTRLTVV.

The chain has TRBV15 and TRBJ2-1; 8 bases are shared with TRBD2. The V segment lost 6 bases and the J segment 6 bases; nucleotides outside the gene matches: 10. The CDR3 runs to 15 residues. Germline V CDR1 and CDR2: LNHNV, YYDKDF (reference sequence). As DNA, the CDR3 is TGTGCCACCAGGGGACGGGGGGGTGATGCCAATGAGCAGTTCTTC. The encoded protein is CATRGRGGDANEQFF.

This rearrangement joins TRBV2 to TRBJ1-2; D might be TRBD1 (6 bases). Germline CDR1 and CDR2: SNHLY and FYNNEI. With 5 bases removed from V and 5 bases from J, the gap between germline ends came to 12 bases. This CDR3 has 13 amino acids. DNA of the CDR3: TGTGCCAGCAGTACCCCCGACAGGTATGGCTACACCTTC. Translated, it gives CASSTPDRYGYTF.

J is TRBJ2-7 and V is TRBV7-8, with 7 bases aligning to TRBD1. Germline V gene data show CDR1 as SGHVS and CDR2 as FQNEAQ. This CDR3 is built from 16 residues. After removal of 2 bases from V and 0 bases from J, the junction contained 7 bases not matched to a gene. Written as DNA, the CDR3 is TGTGCCAGCAGCTTACCCGGGACAGCGAGCTCCTACGAGCAGTACTTC. This sequence encodes CASSLPGTASSYEQYF.